Listed below are T cell receptor beta chains from one sample, sequenced in a study of EBV T-cell therapy then PD-1 blockade in nasopharyngeal carcinoma. For these TCRs, the target antigens are not known. Measured with immunoSEQ multiplex PCR; TCRdb has only the in-frame clones, and not every one. The data show around 23,000 clones, under 90% seen once. The sample was CD8+ T cells from blood, taken at approximately day 64 from a patient whose treatment included autologous EBV-specific T cells and nivolumab. The receptor source for this set is a man in his forties with nasopharyngeal carcinoma. The CDR3 runs from the conserved cysteine through the conserved F or W. The D gene is left open where the match is weak. Not all rows give a size; the values are once, few, many and, for expanded clones, a class.

len: 15; v_gene: TRBV2; d_gene: .; j_gene: TRBJ1-2; abundance: .; CDR3nt: TGTGCCAGCAGTGTCCTTCCGCCGCCAACCTATGGCTACACCTTC; CDR3aa: CASSVLPPPTYGYTF
len: 13; v_gene: TRBV19; d_gene: .; j_gene: TRBJ2-3; abundance: .; CDR3nt: TGTGCCAGTAGTTTTGGGAGCCCAGATACGCAGTATTTT; CDR3aa: CASSFGSPDTQYF
len: 16; v_gene: TRBV27; d_gene: .; j_gene: TRBJ1-6; abundance: .; CDR3nt: TGTGCCAGCAGTTCAGCAGGGGCCGCCTATAATTCACCCCTCCACTTT; CDR3aa: CASSSAGAAYNSPLHF
len: 15; v_gene: TRBV29-1; d_gene: .; j_gene: TRBJ2-2; abundance: .; CDR3nt: TGCAGCGTTGGCCCAGGGCAGGAGGGTTCCGGGGAGCTGTTTTTT; CDR3aa: CSVGPGQEGSGELFF
len: 17; v_gene: TRBV3-1/TRBV3-2; d_gene: TRBD2; j_gene: TRBJ2-3; abundance: .; CDR3nt: TGTGCCAGCAGCCAAGGTAGCCTAGCGGGGCGGGAAGATACGCAGTATTTT; CDR3aa: CASSQGSLAGREDTQYF
len: 14; v_gene: TRBV6-5; d_gene: .; j_gene: TRBJ1-1; abundance: .; CDR3nt: TGTGCCAGCAGTTACTCCCGGGGTTGGACTGAAGCTTTCTTT; CDR3aa: CASSYSRGWTEAFF
len: 16; v_gene: TRBV7-8; d_gene: TRBD1; j_gene: TRBJ1-5; abundance: .; CDR3nt: TGTGCCAGCAGCTTATATACAGGGGGCACCAGTCAGCCCCAGCATTTT; CDR3aa: CASSLYTGGTSQPQHF
len: 17; v_gene: TRBV7-9; d_gene: TRBD1; j_gene: TRBJ1-2; abundance: .; CDR3nt: TGTGCCAGCAGCTCAACAGGGGTGGGCGTACGGGAATATGGCTACACCTTC; CDR3aa: CASSSTGVGVREYGYTF
len: 14; v_gene: TRBV9; d_gene: TRBD1; j_gene: TRBJ2-7; abundance: .; CDR3nt: TGTGCCAGCAGCCCCCGGGACAGTACCTACGAGCAGTACTTC; CDR3aa: CASSPRDSTYEQYF
len: 15; v_gene: TRBV28; d_gene: .; j_gene: TRBJ2-2; abundance: .; CDR3nt: TGTGCCAGCAGTTGGACACTAGCGAACACCGGGGAGCTGTTTTTT; CDR3aa: CASSWTLANTGELFF
len: 13; v_gene: TRBV6-5; d_gene: .; j_gene: TRBJ1-1; abundance: .; CDR3nt: TGTGCCAGCACCCTGACAGAGAACACTGAAGCTTTCTTT; CDR3aa: CASTLTENTEAFF
len: 15; v_gene: TRBV10-3; d_gene: .; j_gene: TRBJ1-2; abundance: .; CDR3nt: TGTGCCACCGGGGGCACGGACGGAGTTCCTCATATGCACTCCTTC; CDR3aa: CATGGTDGVPHMHSF
len: 13; v_gene: TRBV12-3/TRBV12-4; d_gene: TRBD1; j_gene: TRBJ2-7; abundance: .; CDR3nt: TGTGCCAGCACCCCGACAGGGATGTACGAGCAGTACTTC; CDR3aa: CASTPTGMYEQYF
len: 15; v_gene: TRBV7-3; d_gene: TRBD2; j_gene: TRBJ2-7; abundance: once; CDR3nt: TGTGCCAGCAGCCTAACGGGGGGGAGCTCCTACGAGCAGTACTTC; CDR3aa: CASSLTGGSSYEQYF
len: 15; v_gene: TRBV6-2/TRBV6-3; d_gene: TRBD1; j_gene: TRBJ2-1; abundance: .; CDR3nt: TGTGCCAGCAGTTACACAGGGGGCTCCTACAATGAGCAGTTCTTC; CDR3aa: CASSYTGGSYNEQFF
len: 16; v_gene: TRBV4-3; d_gene: .; j_gene: TRBJ1-4; abundance: .; CDR3nt: TGCGCCAGCAGCCCCCGAGAAGGAACAACTAATGAAAAACTGTTTTTT; CDR3aa: CASSPREGTTNEKLFF
len: 20; v_gene: TRBV28; d_gene: TRBD1; j_gene: TRBJ1-1; abundance: .; CDR3nt: TGTGCCAGCAGTTCAAGGACAGGGGGCGCCGGGCGACGAAAGAACACTGAAGCTTTCTTT; CDR3aa: CASSSRTGGAGRRKNTEAFF
len: 14; v_gene: TRBV2; d_gene: TRBD1; j_gene: TRBJ2-7; abundance: .; CDR3nt: TGTGCCAGCGATGGAGGGGACAGGGACTACGAGCAGTACTTC; CDR3aa: CASDGGDRDYEQYF
len: 13; v_gene: TRBV9; d_gene: .; j_gene: TRBJ1-4; abundance: .; CDR3nt: TGTGCCAGCAGCGTAAACGGGCTGGGGAAACTGTTTTTT; CDR3aa: CASSVNGLGKLFF
len: 15; v_gene: TRBV9; d_gene: .; j_gene: TRBJ1-2; abundance: .; CDR3nt: TGTGCCAGCAGCGTAACCGAAAAAGCTAACTATGGCTACACCTTC; CDR3aa: CASSVTEKANYGYTF
len: 16; v_gene: TRBV6-2/TRBV6-3; d_gene: .; j_gene: TRBJ1-5; abundance: .; CDR3nt: TGTGCCAGCAGTGACTACGGTACAGGCTCTCAGCAGCCCCAGCATTTT; CDR3aa: CASSDYGTGSQQPQHF
len: 14; v_gene: TRBV9; d_gene: TRBD1; j_gene: TRBJ1-3; abundance: once; CDR3nt: TGTGCCAGCAGCGTAGAGGGGGCGAGTGACACCATATATTTT; CDR3aa: CASSVEGASDTIYF
len: 17; v_gene: TRBV7-8; d_gene: .; j_gene: TRBJ1-4; abundance: .; CDR3nt: TGTGCCAGCAGCTTAGTCCCACAGCGAGCAACTAATGAAAAACTGTTTTTT; CDR3aa: CASSLVPQRATNEKLFF
len: 15; v_gene: TRBV13; d_gene: .; j_gene: TRBJ2-5; abundance: .; CDR3nt: TGTGCCAGCAGCCTCACCCGGCCTCCTCGGGAGACCCAGTACTTC; CDR3aa: CASSLTRPPRETQYF
len: 18; v_gene: TRBV4-2; d_gene: .; j_gene: TRBJ1-2; abundance: .; CDR3nt: TGTGCCAGCAGCCAAGAATTATTTAAGGAGGTCACCTTCTATGGCTACACCTTC; CDR3aa: CASSQELFKEVTFYGYTF
len: 12; v_gene: TRBV6-1; d_gene: .; j_gene: TRBJ1-1; abundance: few; CDR3nt: TGTGCCAGCAGTGAAGCGGGGATTGAAGCTTTCTTT; CDR3aa: CASSEAGIEAFF